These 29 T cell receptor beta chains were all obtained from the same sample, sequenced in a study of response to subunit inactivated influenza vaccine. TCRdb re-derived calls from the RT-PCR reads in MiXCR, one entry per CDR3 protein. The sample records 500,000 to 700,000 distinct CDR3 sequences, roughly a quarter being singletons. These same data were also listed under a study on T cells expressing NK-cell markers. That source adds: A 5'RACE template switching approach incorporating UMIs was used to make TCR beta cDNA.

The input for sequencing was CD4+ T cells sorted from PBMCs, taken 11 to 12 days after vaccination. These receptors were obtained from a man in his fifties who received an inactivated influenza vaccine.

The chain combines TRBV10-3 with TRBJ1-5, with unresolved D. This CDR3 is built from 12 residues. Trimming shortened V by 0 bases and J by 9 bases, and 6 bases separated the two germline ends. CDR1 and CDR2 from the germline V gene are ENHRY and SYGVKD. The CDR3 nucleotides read TGTGCCATCAGTGAGTCTGAACCGCCCCAGCATTTT. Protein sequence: CAISESEPPQHF.

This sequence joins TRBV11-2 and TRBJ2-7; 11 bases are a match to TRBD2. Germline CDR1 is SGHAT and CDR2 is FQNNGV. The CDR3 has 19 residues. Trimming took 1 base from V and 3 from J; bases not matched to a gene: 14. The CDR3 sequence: CASSLVPSGGFEVGYEQYF. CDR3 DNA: TGTGCCAGCAGCTTAGTCCCTAGCGGGGGGTTTGAGGTGGGCTACGAGCAGTACTTC.

CDR3 nucleotides: TGTGCCAGCAGCCAAATAGCGGGAGGCACAGATACGCAGTATTTT. Its translation is CASSQIAGGTDTQYF. V is TRBV4-2 and J is TRBJ2-3, with TRBD2 matching 9 bases. CDR3 size: 15 residues. Trimming removed 2 bases from V and 1 base from J; junction bases left unmatched: 1. The germline V gene encodes CDR1 LGHNA and CDR2 YNFKEQ.

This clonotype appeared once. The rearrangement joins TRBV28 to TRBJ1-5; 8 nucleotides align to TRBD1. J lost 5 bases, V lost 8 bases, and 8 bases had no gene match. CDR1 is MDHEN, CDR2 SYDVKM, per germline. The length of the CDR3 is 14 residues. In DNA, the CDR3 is TGTGCCAGCGTACCAGACAGGGGTTATCAGCCCCAGCATTTT. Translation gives CASVPDRGYQPQHF.

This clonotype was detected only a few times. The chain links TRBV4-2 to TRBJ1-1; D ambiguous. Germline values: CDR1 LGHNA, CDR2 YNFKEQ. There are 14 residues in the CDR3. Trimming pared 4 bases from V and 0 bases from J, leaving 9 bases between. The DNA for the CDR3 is TGTGCCAGCAGCCCACCCCAGCTGAACACTGAAGCTTTCTTT. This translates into CASSPPQLNTEAFF.

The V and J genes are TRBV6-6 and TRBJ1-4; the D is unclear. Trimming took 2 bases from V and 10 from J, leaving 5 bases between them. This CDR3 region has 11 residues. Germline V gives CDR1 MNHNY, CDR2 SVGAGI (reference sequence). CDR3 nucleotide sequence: TGTGCCAGCAGTTACCGGTTAAAACTGTTTTTT. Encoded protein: CASSYRLKLFF.

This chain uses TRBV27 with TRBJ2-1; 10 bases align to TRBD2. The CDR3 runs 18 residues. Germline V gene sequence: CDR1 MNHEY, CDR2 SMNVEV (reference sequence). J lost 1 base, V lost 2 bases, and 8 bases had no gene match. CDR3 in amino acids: CASSLRLAGVMSYNEQFF. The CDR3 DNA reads TGTGCCAGCAGTTTACGCCTAGCGGGAGTTATGTCCTACAATGAGCAGTTCTTC.

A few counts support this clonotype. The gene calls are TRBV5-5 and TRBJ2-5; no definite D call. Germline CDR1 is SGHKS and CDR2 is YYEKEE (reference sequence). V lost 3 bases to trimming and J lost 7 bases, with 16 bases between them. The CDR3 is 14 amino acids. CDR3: CASSSLSGKRTQYF. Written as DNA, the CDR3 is TGTGCCAGCAGCTCCCTGTCAGGCAAGAGGACCCAGTACTTC.

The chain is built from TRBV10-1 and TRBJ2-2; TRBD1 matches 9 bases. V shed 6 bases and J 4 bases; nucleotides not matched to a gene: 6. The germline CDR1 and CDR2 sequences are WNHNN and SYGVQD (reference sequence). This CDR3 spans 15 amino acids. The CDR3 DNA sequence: TGCGCCAGCAGCACAGGGGGCTCGGGCACCGGGGAGCTGTTTTTT. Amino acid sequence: CASSTGGSGTGELFF.

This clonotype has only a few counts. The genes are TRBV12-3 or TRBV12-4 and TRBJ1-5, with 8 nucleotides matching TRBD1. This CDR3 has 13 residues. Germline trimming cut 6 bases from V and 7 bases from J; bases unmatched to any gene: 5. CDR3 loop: CASSWDRFQPQHF. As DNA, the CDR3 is TGTGCCAGCAGCTGGGACAGGTTCCAGCCCCAGCATTTT.

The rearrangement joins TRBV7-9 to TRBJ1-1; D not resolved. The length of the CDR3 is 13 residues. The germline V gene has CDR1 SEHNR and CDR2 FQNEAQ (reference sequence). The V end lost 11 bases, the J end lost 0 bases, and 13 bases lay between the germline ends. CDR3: CAGSKGMNTEAFF. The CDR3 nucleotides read TGTGCCGGCTCGAAGGGAATGAACACTGAAGCTTTCTTT.

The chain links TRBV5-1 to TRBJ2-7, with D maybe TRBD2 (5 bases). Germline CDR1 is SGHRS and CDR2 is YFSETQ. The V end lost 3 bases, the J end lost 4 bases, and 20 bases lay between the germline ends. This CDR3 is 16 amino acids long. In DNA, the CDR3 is TGCGCCAGCAGCTGGCTGGTGAAGAGACGGGGTTACGAGCAGTACTTC. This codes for CASSWLVKRRGYEQYF.

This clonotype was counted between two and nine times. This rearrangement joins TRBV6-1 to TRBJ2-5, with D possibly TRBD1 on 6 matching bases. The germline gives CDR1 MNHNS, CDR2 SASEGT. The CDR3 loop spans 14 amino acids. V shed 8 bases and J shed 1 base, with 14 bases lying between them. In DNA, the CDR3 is TGTGCCAGCTACCGGGGACAATTCCAAGAGACCCAGTACTTC. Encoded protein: CASYRGQFQETQYF.

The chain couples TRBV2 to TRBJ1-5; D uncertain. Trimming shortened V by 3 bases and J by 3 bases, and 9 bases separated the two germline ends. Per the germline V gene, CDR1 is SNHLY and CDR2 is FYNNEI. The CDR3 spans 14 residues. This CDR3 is CASSDWQNNQPQHF. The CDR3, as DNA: TGTGCCAGCAGTGACTGGCAGAACAATCAGCCCCAGCATTTT.

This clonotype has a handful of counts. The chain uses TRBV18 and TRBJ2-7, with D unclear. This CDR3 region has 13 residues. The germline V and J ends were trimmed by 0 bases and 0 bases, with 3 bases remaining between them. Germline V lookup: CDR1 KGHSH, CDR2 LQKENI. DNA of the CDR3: TGTGCCAGCTCACCACCACACTCCTACGAGCAGTACTTC. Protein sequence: CASSPPHSYEQYF.

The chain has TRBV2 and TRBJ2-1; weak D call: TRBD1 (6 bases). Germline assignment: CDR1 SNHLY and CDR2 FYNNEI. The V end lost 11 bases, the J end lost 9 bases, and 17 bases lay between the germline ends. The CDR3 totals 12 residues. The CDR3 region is CAGGGGRTEQFF. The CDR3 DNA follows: TGTGCCGGGGGCGGTGGAAGAACTGAGCAGTTCTTC. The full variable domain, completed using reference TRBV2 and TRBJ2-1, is EPEVTQTPSHQVTQMGQEVILRCVPISNHLYFYWYRQILGQKVEFLVSFYNNEISEKSEIFDDQFSVERPDGSNFTLKIRSTKLEDSAMYFCAGGGGRTEQFFGPGTRLTVL.

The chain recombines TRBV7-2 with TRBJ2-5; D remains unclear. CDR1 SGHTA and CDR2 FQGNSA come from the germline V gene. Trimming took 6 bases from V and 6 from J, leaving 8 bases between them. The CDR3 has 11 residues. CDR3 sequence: CASSPQKTQYF. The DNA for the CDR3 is TGTGCCAGCAGTCCTCAAAAGACCCAGTACTTC. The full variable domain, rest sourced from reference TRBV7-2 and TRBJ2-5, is GAGVSQSPSNKVTEKGKDVELRCDPISGHTALYWYRQSLGQGLEFLIYFQGNSAPDKSGLPSDRFSAERTGGSVSTLTIQRTQQEDSAVYLCASSPQKTQYFGPGTRLLVL.

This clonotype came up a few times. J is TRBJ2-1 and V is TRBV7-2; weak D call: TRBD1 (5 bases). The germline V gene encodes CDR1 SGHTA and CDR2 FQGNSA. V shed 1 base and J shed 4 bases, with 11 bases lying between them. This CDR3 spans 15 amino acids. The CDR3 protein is CASSLETAVYNEQFF. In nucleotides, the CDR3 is TGTGCCAGCAGCTTAGAGACAGCTGTTTACAATGAGCAGTTCTTC.

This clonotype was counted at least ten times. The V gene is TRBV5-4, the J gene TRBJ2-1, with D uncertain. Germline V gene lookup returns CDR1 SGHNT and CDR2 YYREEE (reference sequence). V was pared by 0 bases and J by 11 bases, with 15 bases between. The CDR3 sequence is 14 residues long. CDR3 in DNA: TGTGCCAGCAGCTTGGCCAAGTCAACACCAAAGCAGTTCTTC. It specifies CASSLAKSTPKQFF. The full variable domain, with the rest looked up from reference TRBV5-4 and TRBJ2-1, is ETGVTQSPTHLIKTRGQQVTLRCSSQSGHNTVSWYQQALGQGPQFIFQYYREEENGRGNFPPRFSGLQFPNYSSELNVNALELDDSALYLCASSLAKSTPKQFFGPGTRLTVL.

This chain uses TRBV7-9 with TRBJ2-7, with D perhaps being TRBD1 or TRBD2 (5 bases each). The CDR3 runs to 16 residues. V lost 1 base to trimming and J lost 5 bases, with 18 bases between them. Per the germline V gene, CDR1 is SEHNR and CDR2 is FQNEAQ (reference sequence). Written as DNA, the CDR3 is TGTGCCAGCAGCTTAGTATGGGGGAGTCCGTCTCACGAGCAGTACTTC. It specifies CASSLVWGSPSHEQYF. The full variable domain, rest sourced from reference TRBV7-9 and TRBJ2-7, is DTGVSQNPRHKITKRGQNVTFRCDPISEHNRLYWYRQTLGQGPEFLTYFQNEAQLEKSRLLSDRFSAERPKGSFSTLEIQRTEQGDSAMYLCASSLVWGSPSHEQYFGPGTRLTVT.

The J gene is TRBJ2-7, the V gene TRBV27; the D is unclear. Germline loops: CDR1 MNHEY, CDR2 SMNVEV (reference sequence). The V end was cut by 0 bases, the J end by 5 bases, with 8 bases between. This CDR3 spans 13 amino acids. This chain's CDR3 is CASSLSLHNEQYF. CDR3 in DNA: TGTGCCAGCAGTTTATCCCTGCACAACGAGCAGTACTTC.

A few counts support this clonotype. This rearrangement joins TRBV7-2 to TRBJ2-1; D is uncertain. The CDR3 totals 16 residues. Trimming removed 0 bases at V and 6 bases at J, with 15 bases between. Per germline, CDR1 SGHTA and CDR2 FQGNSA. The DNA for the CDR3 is TGTGCCAGCAGCTTAGCGTCGCGGTCCACGGGCAATGAGCAGTTCTTC. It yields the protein CASSLASRSTGNEQFF.

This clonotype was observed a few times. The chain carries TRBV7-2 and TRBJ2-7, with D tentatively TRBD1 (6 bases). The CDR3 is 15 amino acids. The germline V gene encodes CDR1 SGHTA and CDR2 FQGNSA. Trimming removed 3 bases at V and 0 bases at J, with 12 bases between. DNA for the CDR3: TGTGCCAGCAGCTTTTGGGCGGACAGCTCCTACGAGCAGTACTTC. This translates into CASSFWADSSYEQYF.

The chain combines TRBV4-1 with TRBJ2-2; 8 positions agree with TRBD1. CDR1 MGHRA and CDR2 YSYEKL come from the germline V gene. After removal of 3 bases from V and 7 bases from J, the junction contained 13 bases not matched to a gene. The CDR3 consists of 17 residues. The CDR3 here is CASSQRRTGLVGGELFF. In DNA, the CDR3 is TGCGCCAGCAGCCAGCGGCGGACAGGGCTAGTGGGCGGGGAGCTGTTTTTT.

The CDR3 sequence is CASSLNPGATTEAFF. The CDR3 DNA sequence: TGTGCCAGCAGCCTCAATCCGGGGGCTACCACTGAAGCTTTCTTT. The gene calls are TRBV6-2 or TRBV6-3 and TRBJ1-1; tentative D call: TRBD1 (6 bases). This CDR3 spans 15 amino acids. Trimming shortened V by 6 bases and J by 4 bases, and 18 bases separated the two germline ends. Germline V CDR1 and CDR2: MNHEY, SVGEGT.

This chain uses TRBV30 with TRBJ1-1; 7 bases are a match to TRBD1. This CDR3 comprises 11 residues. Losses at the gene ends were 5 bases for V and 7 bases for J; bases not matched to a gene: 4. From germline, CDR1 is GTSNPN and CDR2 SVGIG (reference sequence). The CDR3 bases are TGTGCCTGGGGACAGGCCTATGAAGCTTTCTTT. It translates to CAWGQAYEAFF.

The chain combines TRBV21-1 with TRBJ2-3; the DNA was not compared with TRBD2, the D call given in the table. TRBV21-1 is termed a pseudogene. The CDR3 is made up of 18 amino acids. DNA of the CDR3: TGTGCCAGCAGCAAAGACAGTTCCGGACTTCACCGCACAGATACGCAGTATTTT. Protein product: CASSKDSSGLHRTDTQYF.

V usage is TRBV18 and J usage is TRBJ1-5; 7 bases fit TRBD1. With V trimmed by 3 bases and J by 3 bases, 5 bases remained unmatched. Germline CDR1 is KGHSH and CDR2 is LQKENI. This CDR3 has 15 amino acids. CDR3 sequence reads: CASSPTGIPNQPQHF. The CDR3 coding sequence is TGTGCCAGCTCACCGACAGGGATTCCCAATCAGCCCCAGCATTTT.

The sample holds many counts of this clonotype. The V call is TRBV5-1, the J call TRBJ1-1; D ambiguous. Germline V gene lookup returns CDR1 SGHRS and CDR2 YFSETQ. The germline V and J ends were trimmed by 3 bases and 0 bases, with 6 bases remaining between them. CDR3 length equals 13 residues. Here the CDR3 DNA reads TGCGCCAGCAGCTCCACATTGAACACTGAAGCTTTCTTT. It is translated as CASSSTLNTEAFF.